This TCR beta chain derives from a study of T cell responses to AZD1222 COVID-19 vaccine. The V gene's germline CDR1 is SGHTA and CDR2 FQGNSA. With 2 bases clipped from V and 0 bases from J, the junction kept 4 bases outside the gene matches. The CDR3 is 16 amino acids. Here immunoSEQ multiplex PCR was the method, and the copy in TCRdb shows in-frame clones only, minus some. The repertoire table contains over 120,000 clones. Whole-study results and caveats: Spike was spanned by vaccine-associated CD4 TCRs, with dominance at 160-218 and 743-854.

To note about this clone: What it recognizes is unknown.

This chain connects TRBV7-2 to TRBJ2-3, with TRBD2 matching 8 bases. The sequence came from an adult in good health. Sequenced material: peripheral blood. The CDR3 spells CASSLIAGTSTDTQYF. The CDR3 nucleotides are TGTGCCAGCAGCTTAATAGCGGGGACTAGCACAGATACGCAGTATTTT.